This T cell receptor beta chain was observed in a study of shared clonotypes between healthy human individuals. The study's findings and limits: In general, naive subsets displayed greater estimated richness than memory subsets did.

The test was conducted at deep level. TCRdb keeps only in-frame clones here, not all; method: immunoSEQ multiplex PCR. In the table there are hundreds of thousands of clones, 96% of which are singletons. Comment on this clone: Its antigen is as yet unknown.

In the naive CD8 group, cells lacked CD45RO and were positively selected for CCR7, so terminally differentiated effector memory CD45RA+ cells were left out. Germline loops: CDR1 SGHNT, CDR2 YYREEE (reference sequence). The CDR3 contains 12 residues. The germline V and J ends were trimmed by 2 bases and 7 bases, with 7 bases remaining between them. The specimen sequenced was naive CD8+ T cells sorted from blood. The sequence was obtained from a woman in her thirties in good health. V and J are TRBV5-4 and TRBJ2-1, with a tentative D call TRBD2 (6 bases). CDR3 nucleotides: TGTGCCAGCAGCTTCGCGGGAAATGAGCAGTTCTTC. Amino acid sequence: CASSFAGNEQFF.